This TCR beta chain was captured by sequencing in a study of blood T cell repertoires in COVID-19. Study in general: Material from acute and convalescent COVID-19 was sourced from the United States, Italy and Spain.

This clone was seen a few times. In the original workflow: Reference gene primer amplification gave estimated nucleated cell counts. Sequenced by immunoSEQ multiplex PCR; TCRdb stores in-frame clones only, minus some. V and J calls and clone size come straight from that table; D and trimming were deduced from the DNA. Among about 36,000 clones listed, roughly 78% were seen once. Sequenced material: peripheral blood. The TCR sequence derives from a man aged 60 to 75 with acute or convalescent COVID-19.

The CDR3 protein is CASSHGTGGEAFF. For the CDR3, the DNA is TGTGCCAGCAGCCACGGGACAGGGGGCGAAGCTTTCTTT. This chain joins TRBV3-1 (or the pseudogene TRBV3-2) and TRBJ1-1; 12 positions match TRBD1. V lost 3 bases, J lost 8 bases, and 1 base stayed unmatched. CDR3 length equals 13 residues. Per germline, CDR1 LGHDT and CDR2 YNNKEL (reference sequence).